This TCR beta chain was obtained from a study of somatic mutations in cytotoxic T cells in rheumatoid arthritis. Study summary: At nearly 100% purity, some V beta antibody-stained T-cell populations were flow-sorted, and these included V beta1+ cells that were sequenced for TCRB.

The CDR3 loop spans 14 amino acids. Germline V gives CDR1 SGHRS, CDR2 YFSETQ. Trimming stripped 2 bases from V and 0 bases from J, with 6 bases between. Profiled with immunoSEQ multiplex PCR; TCRdb holds only in-frame clones, not every one. The table includes 25,000 to 35,000 clones, approximately 85% detected once. The TCR comes from an adult with rheumatoid arthritis. V gene TRBV5-1 combines with J gene TRBJ1-5; D gene ambiguous. Specimen: CD8+ T cells sorted from blood. CDR3: CASSLSGSNQPQHF. CDR3 in DNA: TGCGCCAGCAGCTTAAGTGGTAGCAATCAGCCCCAGCATTTT.